This TCR beta chain was profiled in a study of blood T cell repertoires in COVID-19. Background on the study: The United States, Italy and Spain provided the acute and convalescent COVID-19 samples. T cells, B-cell-depleted T cells, or PBMCs supplied cDNA or gDNA.

Original analysis: Amplification with reference gene primers provided the estimates of nucleated cell counts. TCRdb's copy holds only in-frame clones and misses some; the assay was immunoSEQ multiplex PCR. The V and J calls and clone size are taken from that table; D and trimming were inferred from the DNA. The table records some 160,000 clones, 80% to 90% of them present only once. Looked up from germline, CDR1 is SGHNT and CDR2 is YYREEE (reference sequence). This CDR3 has 15 amino acids. J was trimmed by 4 bases and V by 5 bases; bases with no gene match: 9. This chain uses TRBV5-4 with TRBJ2-3; the match to TRBD2 covers 8 bases. The source material was peripheral blood. The origin of this receptor is an older woman with acute or convalescent COVID-19. CDR3 loop: CASSLGSGRSDTQYF. The CDR3 nucleotides are TGTGCCAGCAGTCTGGGAAGCGGGAGATCAGATACGCAGTATTTT.